Included here is one TCR beta chain sequence, with context. Its antigen is not known. The table came from immunoSEQ multiplex PCR; TCRdb's copy has only in-frame clones and leaves some out. The sample contains tens of thousands of clones, roughly 88% of which appear only once. The sample originates from a study of stem cell transplantation in POMP-related autoinflammatory disease. Study in general: Defective thymoproteasomes were hypothesized to impair CD8+ T-cell positive selection. Before transplant: CD4+ naive skewing, low CD8+ proportions, reduced cytokine secretion.

General study findings and limits: PRAID patients trended toward lower TRB diversity and higher clonality in all analyzed T-cell subsets.

The sequencing used CD4+ T cells from PBMCs, collected after stem cell transplantation. The TCR sequence derives from a human patient with POMP-related autoinflammation and immune dysregulation (PRAID). Some T cells here may be from the graft donor.

The CDR3, as DNA: TGTGCCAGCAGTCAGAGGGGGGTGGCTAATGAAAAACTGTTTTTT. This sequence encodes CASSQRGVANEKLFF. The V gene is TRBV6-5, the J gene TRBJ1-4, with D maybe TRBD1 (6 bases). Germline CDR1 reads MNHEY; CDR2 reads SVGAGI. V was cut by 5 bases and J by 3 bases, with 13 bases left in between. This CDR3 has 15 amino acids.